Listed below are T cell receptor beta chains from one sample, sequenced in a study of blood T cell repertoires in COVID-19. Using immunoSEQ multiplex PCR, the repertoire was profiled, and TCRdb retains in-frame clones only, with some absent. The data show around 190,000 clones, with 80% to 90% seen just once and approximately 2% held by the top ten. Sample: peripheral blood. Receptors were obtained from a man in his late teens or twenties who had recovered from COVID-19. The CDR3 runs from the conserved cysteine through the conserved F or W. The order of the fields is CDR3 protein, CDR3 DNA, clone size, J gene, D gene, V gene. The D gene is left open where the match is weak. A clone size is listed for some rows: how often the clone was seen (once, few, many), or a class if it is expanded.

CASSLFRGSSYEQYF,TGCGCCAGCAGCTTATTTAGGGGTAGCTCCTACGAGCAGTACTTC,-,TRBJ2-7,-,TRBV5-1
CASSSQGVLNTEAFF,TGTGCCAGCAGTTCTCAGGGGGTTTTGAACACTGAAGCTTTCTTT,-,TRBJ1-1,TRBD1,TRBV6-5
CASTSLPRHRDTGEQFF,TGTGCCAGCACCTCCCTGCCCCGGCACAGGGACACCGGTGAGCAGTTCTTC,once,TRBJ2-1,-,TRBV7-2
CATSAGSGYTF,TGTGCCACCAGTGCCGGGTCTGGCTACACCTTC,once,TRBJ1-2,-,TRBV24-1
CASTLLAGEGNEQFF,TGTGCCAGCACCCTTCTAGCGGGAGAGGGTAATGAGCAGTTCTTC,-,TRBJ2-1,TRBD2,TRBV2
CASSRGKNTEAFF,TGTGCCAGCAGTAGAGGGAAGAACACTGAAGCTTTCTTT,-,TRBJ1-1,-,TRBV6-5
CASSPPWRGNEQFF,TGTGCCAGCAGTCCTCCCTGGAGGGGCAATGAGCAGTTCTTC,-,TRBJ2-1,-,TRBV6-5
CASSLVTASNQPQHF,TGTGCCAGCAGCTTAGTCACAGCAAGCAATCAGCCCCAGCATTTT,-,TRBJ1-5,-,TRBV7-2
CASSSGLAVNTGELFF,TGTGCCAGCAGTTCGGGACTAGCGGTGAACACCGGGGAGCTGTTTTTT,-,TRBJ2-2,TRBD2,TRBV6-5
CAWGGVRYTF,TGTGCCTGGGGCGGGGTCCGCTACACCTTC,-,TRBJ1-2,-,TRBV30
CASSASGTTDTQYF,TGTGCCAGCTCAGCTAGCGGGACGACAGATACGCAGTATTTT,-,TRBJ2-3,TRBD2,TRBV18
CASSFSGRIGEKLFF,TGTGCCAGCAGCTTTTCGGGAAGGATAGGAGAAAAACTGTTTTTT,-,TRBJ1-4,-,TRBV7-9
CASSSGNYGYTF,TGTGCCAGCAGTTCCGGGAACTATGGCTACACCTTC,-,TRBJ1-2,-,TRBV6-5
CASGSRPPGREANYGYTF,TGTGCCAGCGGATCTCGGCCCCCCGGACGGGAAGCTAACTATGGCTACACCTTC,-,TRBJ1-2,-,TRBV5-6
CASSYSSGGSYNEQFF,TGTGCCAGCAGTTACTCGAGCGGAGGCTCCTACAATGAGCAGTTCTTC,once,TRBJ2-1,-,TRBV6-2/TRBV6-3
CASSSSRVGEQYF,TGTGCCAGCAGCTCATCCAGGGTAGGCGAGCAGTACTTC,-,TRBJ2-7,-,TRBV7-2
CSATEGQGINQPQHF,TGCAGTGCTACTGAGGGGCAGGGGATCAATCAGCCCCAGCATTTT,once,TRBJ1-5,-,TRBV20-1
CASSRLFYRDRNTDTQYF,TGTGCCAGCAGTCGCCTATTTTACCGGGACAGAAACACAGATACGCAGTATTTT,-,TRBJ2-3,TRBD1,TRBV28
CASSLMWDRTMNTEAFF,TGCGCCAGCAGCTTGATGTGGGACAGAACCATGAACACTGAAGCTTTCTTT,-,TRBJ1-1,TRBD1,TRBV5-1
CASSSRGVTSGSLSEQYF,TGTGCCAGCAGCTCCCGCGGTGTGACTAGCGGGAGCCTCTCCGAGCAGTACTTC,-,TRBJ2-7,TRBD2,TRBV7-2
CASSWTYDREAFF,TGTGCCAGCAGTTGGACGTACGACAGGGAAGCTTTCTTT,-,TRBJ1-1,-,TRBV7-2
CASSSNRGDNEQFF,TGTGCCAGCAGTTCCAACAGGGGGGACAATGAGCAGTTCTTC,-,TRBJ2-1,TRBD1,TRBV6-6
CASSLSSGSGEQYF,TGTGCCAGCAGCTTAAGTAGCGGGAGTGGTGAGCAGTACTTC,-,TRBJ2-7,TRBD2,TRBV13
CATLGQGSGGELFF,TGTGCCACCCTCGGACAGGGGAGCGGCGGGGAGCTGTTTTTT,-,TRBJ2-2,TRBD1,TRBV15
CASSPCTDTQYF,TGTGCCAGCAGCCCGTGCACAGATACGCAGTATTTT,-,TRBJ2-3,-,TRBV6-8
CASSSPQGINTDTQYF,TGTGCCAGCAGCTCCCCCCAGGGGATTAACACAGATACGCAGTATTTT,-,TRBJ2-3,-,TRBV6-2/TRBV6-3
CASREQGALAYGYTF,TGTGCCAGTCGGGAACAGGGGGCGTTAGCCTATGGCTACACCTTC,-,TRBJ1-2,TRBD1,TRBV19
CASSEQQVTAGNTIYF,TGTGCCAGCAGTGAGCAACAGGTTACGGCTGGAAACACCATATATTTT,-,TRBJ1-3,-,TRBV25-1
CASSSLSGNYEQYF,TGTGCCAGCAGCTCTTTAAGCGGAAACTACGAGCAGTACTTC,-,TRBJ2-7,-,TRBV5-4
CASSPGQRNTGELFF,TGTGCCAGCAGCCCGGGACAGAGAAACACCGGGGAGCTGTTTTTT,many,TRBJ2-2,TRBD1,TRBV2
CASSADRFTEAFF,TGTGCCAGCAGCGCGGACAGGTTCACTGAAGCTTTCTTT,-,TRBJ1-1,TRBD1,TRBV7-8
CASSPSGQGSSEQYF,TGTGCCAGCAGTCCATCGGGACAGGGGAGTTCCGAGCAGTACTTC,-,TRBJ2-7,TRBD1,TRBV6-5
CASSVAGGVTGELFF,TGTGCCAGCAGCGTTGCGGGAGGGGTCACCGGGGAGCTGTTTTTT,-,TRBJ2-2,TRBD2,TRBV9
CASSQMKTSVPYEQYF,TGTGCCAGCAGTCAGATGAAGACTAGCGTTCCCTACGAGCAGTACTTC,-,TRBJ2-7,TRBD2,TRBV7-2
CASSRLAGGHNEQFF,TGTGCCAGCAGCCGACTAGCGGGAGGCCATAATGAGCAGTTCTTC,-,TRBJ2-1,TRBD2,TRBV6-4
CASSLLESTGELFF,TGTGCCAGCAGCTTACTAGAAAGCACCGGGGAGCTGTTTTTT,-,TRBJ2-2,-,TRBV7-9
CAIGGVSDEQYF,TGTGCCATCGGTGGCGTTTCCGACGAGCAGTACTTC,-,TRBJ2-7,-,TRBV10-3
CASSSLQGYSNQPQHF,TGTGCCAGCAGTTCCCTACAGGGTTATAGCAATCAGCCCCAGCATTTT,few,TRBJ1-5,-,TRBV27
CASSPHNTEAFF,TGTGCCAGCAGTCCCCATAACACTGAAGCTTTCTTT,once,TRBJ1-1,-,TRBV6-5
CASSSDRVGTDTQYF,TGTGCCAGCAGCTCCGACCGGGTTGGGACAGATACGCAGTATTTT,few,TRBJ2-3,-,TRBV7-2
CASSLVGRNEQFF,TGCGCCAGCAGCTTGGTCGGGAGAAATGAGCAGTTCTTC,-,TRBJ2-1,-,TRBV5-1
CSASWFGRQANYGYTF,TGCAGTGCTAGTTGGTTCGGCAGACAAGCTAACTATGGCTACACCTTC,-,TRBJ1-2,-,TRBV20-1
CASSPKTGGNTEAFF,TGTGCCAGTAGTCCTAAGACAGGGGGGAACACTGAAGCTTTCTTT,-,TRBJ1-1,TRBD1,TRBV19
CASSYDRVANYEQYF,TGCGCCAGCAGCTACGACAGGGTTGCGAACTACGAGCAGTACTTC,-,TRBJ2-7,TRBD1,TRBV5-1
CASSPPGGKETQYF,TGTGCCAGCTCTCCCCCCGGCGGGAAAGAGACCCAGTACTTC,-,TRBJ2-5,-,TRBV18
CASSTAGTAIYYEQYF,TGTGCCAGCAGTACAGCCGGGACAGCGATCTACTACGAGCAGTACTTC,-,TRBJ2-7,TRBD1,TRBV7-2
CASSQEEPSVSGELFF,TGCGCCAGCAGCCAAGAGGAGCCTAGCGTGAGCGGGGAGCTGTTTTTT,-,TRBJ2-2,-,TRBV4-3
CASSLIPGTSSYNEQFF,TGTGCCAGCAGTCTAATACCCGGGACTAGCAGTTACAATGAGCAGTTCTTC,-,TRBJ2-1,TRBD2,TRBV27
CASSIWSGEPPNTQYF,TGTGCCAGTAGTATTTGGAGCGGGGAGCCACCAAATACGCAGTATTTT,-,TRBJ2-3,TRBD2,TRBV19
CASSQDNGGYEQFF,TGTGCCAGCAGCCAAGATAACGGCGGGTATGAGCAGTTCTTC,once,TRBJ2-1,-,TRBV3-1/TRBV3-2
CASSRDFQETQYF,TGTGCCAGCAGTCGGGACTTCCAAGAGACCCAGTACTTC,-,TRBJ2-5,-,TRBV2
CASSPPLALTDTQYF,TGTGCCAGCAGCCCCCCCCTAGCTCTCACAGATACGCAGTATTTT,-,TRBJ2-3,-,TRBV7-2
CASSYSTSSGNTIYF,TGTGCCAGCAGTTACTCGACTTCCTCTGGAAACACCATATATTTT,-,TRBJ1-3,-,TRBV6-6
CSVGQGRGNTEAFF,TGCAGCGTTGGACAGGGGAGGGGGAACACTGAAGCTTTCTTT,-,TRBJ1-1,TRBD1,TRBV29-1
CASSYAGSSYNEQFF,TGTGCCAGCAGTTACGCAGGAAGCTCCTACAATGAGCAGTTCTTC,-,TRBJ2-1,-,TRBV6-2/TRBV6-3
CAWTTGAGNTIYF,TGTGCCTGGACTACAGGGGCTGGAAACACCATATATTTT,-,TRBJ1-3,TRBD1,TRBV30
CASSLQNTEAFF,TGTGCCAGCAGCTTACAGAACACTGAAGCTTTCTTT,few,TRBJ1-1,-,TRBV7-8